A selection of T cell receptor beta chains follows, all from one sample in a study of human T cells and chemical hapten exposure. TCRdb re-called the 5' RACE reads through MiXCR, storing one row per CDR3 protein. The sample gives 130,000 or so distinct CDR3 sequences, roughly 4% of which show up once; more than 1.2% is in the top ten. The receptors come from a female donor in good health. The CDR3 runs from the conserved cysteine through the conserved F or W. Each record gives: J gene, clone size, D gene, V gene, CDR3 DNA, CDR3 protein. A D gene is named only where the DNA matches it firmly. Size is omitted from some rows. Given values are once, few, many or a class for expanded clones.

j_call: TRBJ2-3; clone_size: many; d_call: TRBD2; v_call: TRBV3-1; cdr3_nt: TGTGCCAGCAGCCAAGATTGGGTAGCGGGGGCATCAGATACGCAGTATTTT; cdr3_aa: CASSQDWVAGASDTQYF
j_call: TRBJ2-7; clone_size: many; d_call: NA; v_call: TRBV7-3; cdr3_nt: TGTGCCAGCAGCTTAACCGCCCTGGGTGAGCAGTACTTC; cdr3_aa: CASSLTALGEQYF
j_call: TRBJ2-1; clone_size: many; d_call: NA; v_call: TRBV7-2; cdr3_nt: TGTGCCAGCAGCTTGGGAACAATTAGCTCCTACAATGAGCAGTTCTTC; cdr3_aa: CASSLGTISSYNEQFF
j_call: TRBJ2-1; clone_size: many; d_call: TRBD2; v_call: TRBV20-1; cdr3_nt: TGCAGTGCTAGAGAGACTAGCGGGGGGGCCGTTTCTTACAATGAGCAGTTCTTC; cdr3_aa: CSARETSGGAVSYNEQFF
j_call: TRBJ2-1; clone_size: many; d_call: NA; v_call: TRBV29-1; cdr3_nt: TGCAGCGTTGTCGAGGGTGGAAGGCACAATGAGCAGTTCTTC; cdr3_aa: CSVVEGGRHNEQFF
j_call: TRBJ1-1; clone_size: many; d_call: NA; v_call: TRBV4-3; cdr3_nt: TGCGCCAGCAGCCCGACTGTAAATGGGGGGTTCATGAACACTGAAGCTTTCTTT; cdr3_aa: CASSPTVNGGFMNTEAFF
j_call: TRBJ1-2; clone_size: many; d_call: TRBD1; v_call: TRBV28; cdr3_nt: TGTGCCAGCAGCTCCCCGGGACAGGGTAACTATGGCTACACCTTC; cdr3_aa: CASSSPGQGNYGYTF
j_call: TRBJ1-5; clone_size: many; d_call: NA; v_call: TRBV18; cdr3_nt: TGTGCCAGCTCACCCTGGAGCCAACAGCCCCAGCATTTT; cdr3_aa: CASSPWSQQPQHF
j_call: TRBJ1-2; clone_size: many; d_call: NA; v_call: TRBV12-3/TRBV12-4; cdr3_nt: TGTGCCAGCAGTCCCTCTGGGTACCAGGGCGATGGCTACACCTTC; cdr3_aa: CASSPSGYQGDGYTF
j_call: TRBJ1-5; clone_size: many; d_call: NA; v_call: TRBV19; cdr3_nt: TGTGCCAGTAGTATAATTACGGGAACTGGCAATCAGCCCCAGCATTTT; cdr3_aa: CASSIITGTGNQPQHF
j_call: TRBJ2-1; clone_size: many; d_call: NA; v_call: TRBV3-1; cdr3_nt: TGTGCCAGCAGCCAAGGGGGGATCTCCTACAATGAGCAGTTCTTC; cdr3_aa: CASSQGGISYNEQFF
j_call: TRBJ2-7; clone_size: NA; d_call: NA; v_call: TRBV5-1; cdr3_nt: TGCGCCTGCAGCTTATTATCCGATGGAGCAGGGTTATACTTC; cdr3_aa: CACSLLSDGAGLYF
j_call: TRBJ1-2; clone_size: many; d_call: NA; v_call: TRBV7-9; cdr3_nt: TGTGCCAGCAGCACGACAGACGACTATGGCTACACCTTC; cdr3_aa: CASSTTDDYGYTF
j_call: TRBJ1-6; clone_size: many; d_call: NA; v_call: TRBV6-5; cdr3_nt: TGTGCCAGCAGTTACTCCGTTCCAGGGCCGGCCCGAATAAATTCACCCCTCCACTTT; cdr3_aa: CASSYSVPGPARINSPLHF
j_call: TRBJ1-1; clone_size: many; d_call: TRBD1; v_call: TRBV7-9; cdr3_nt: TGTGCCAGCAGCTTATTCAGGGGGGCTTTTGACACTGAAGCTTTCTTT; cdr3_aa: CASSLFRGAFDTEAFF
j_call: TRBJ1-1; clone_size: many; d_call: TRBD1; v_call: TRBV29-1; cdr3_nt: TGCAGCGTTGCGGGACAGGGGGGAAAGAACACTGAAGCTTTCTTT; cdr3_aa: CSVAGQGGKNTEAFF
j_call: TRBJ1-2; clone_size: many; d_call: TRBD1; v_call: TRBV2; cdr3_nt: TGTGCCAGCAGTCAAGACAGGGGTCTCAGCTATGGCTACACCTTC; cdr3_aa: CASSQDRGLSYGYTF
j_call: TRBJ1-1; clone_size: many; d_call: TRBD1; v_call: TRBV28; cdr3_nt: TGTGCCAGCAGTGGCCAGGGGAGGGGGCCTAGGGTGGGGACTGAAGCTTTCTTT; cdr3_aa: CASSGQGRGPRVGTEAFF
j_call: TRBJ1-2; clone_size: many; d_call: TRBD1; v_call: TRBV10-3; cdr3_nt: TGTGCCATCAGTGAGTCGACAGGGGGCACTCGTGGCTACACCTTC; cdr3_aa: CAISESTGGTRGYTF
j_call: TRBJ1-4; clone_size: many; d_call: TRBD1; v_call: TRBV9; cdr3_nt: TGTGCCAGCAGCCCTACAGGGGTGGCACATGAAAAACTGTTTTTT; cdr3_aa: CASSPTGVAHEKLFF
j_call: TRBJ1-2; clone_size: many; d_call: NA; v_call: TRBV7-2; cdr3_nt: TGTGCCAGCATCGAGGGTCGGGGTCAGAATGGCTACACCTTC; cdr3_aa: CASIEGRGQNGYTF
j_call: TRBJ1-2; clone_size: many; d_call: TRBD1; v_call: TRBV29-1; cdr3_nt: TGCAGCGTTTACATGGCGGGACAGGGACCCTACTACACCTTC; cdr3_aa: CSVYMAGQGPYYTF
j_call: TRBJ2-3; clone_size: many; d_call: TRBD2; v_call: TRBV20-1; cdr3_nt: TGCAGTGCTAGACCCACTAGCGGGGGGACCACAGATACGCAGTATTTT; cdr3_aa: CSARPTSGGTTDTQYF
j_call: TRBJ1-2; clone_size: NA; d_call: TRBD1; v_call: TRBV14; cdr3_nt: TGTGCCAGCAGCCGCAGGACAGACAGGGGACCTAACTATGGCTACAACTTC; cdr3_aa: CASSRRTDRGPNYGYNF
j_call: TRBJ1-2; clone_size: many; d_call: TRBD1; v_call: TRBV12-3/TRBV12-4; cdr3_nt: TGTGCCAGCACCACCACCGGGACAGGGTACGATGGCTACACCTTC; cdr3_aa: CASTTTGTGYDGYTF
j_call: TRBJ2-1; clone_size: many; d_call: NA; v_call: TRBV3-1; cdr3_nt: TGTGCCAGCAGCCAAGCGGGTCACGGGGGCGCCGAGCAGTTCTTC; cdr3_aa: CASSQAGHGGAEQFF
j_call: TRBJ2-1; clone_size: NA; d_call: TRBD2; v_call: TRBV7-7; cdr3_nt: TGTGCCAGCAGCTTAGCAGCGGGGGGCAACAATGAGCAGTTCTTC; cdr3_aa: CASSLAAGGNNEQFF
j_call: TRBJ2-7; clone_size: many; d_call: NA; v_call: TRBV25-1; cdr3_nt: TGTGCCAGCAGTGAATTTAAGGGTTTCACCTACGAGCAGTACTTC; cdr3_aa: CASSEFKGFTYEQYF
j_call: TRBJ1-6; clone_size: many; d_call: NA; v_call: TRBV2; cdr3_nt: TGTGCCAGCAGTTTTCAGGGGTCAAATTCACCCCTCCACTTT; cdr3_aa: CASSFQGSNSPLHF
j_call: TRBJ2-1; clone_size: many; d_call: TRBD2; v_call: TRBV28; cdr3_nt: TGTGCCAGCAGTTCATTGCTAGCGGGGGTGGGGGAGCAGTTCTTC; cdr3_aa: CASSSLLAGVGEQFF
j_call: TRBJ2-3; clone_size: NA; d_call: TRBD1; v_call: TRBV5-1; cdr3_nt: TGCGCCAGCAGCTTGGGACAGGGTCCTAGCACAGATACGCAGTATTTT; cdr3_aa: CASSLGQGPSTDTQYF
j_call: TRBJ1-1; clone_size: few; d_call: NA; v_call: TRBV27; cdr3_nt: TGTGCCAGCAGTATCTATCAAGGGGGCACTGAAGCTTTCTTT; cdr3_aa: CASSIYQGGTEAFF
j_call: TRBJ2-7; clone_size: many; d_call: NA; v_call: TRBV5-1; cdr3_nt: TGCGCCAGCAGCGCATCGCCGGGACCGCCGTCCTACGAGCAGTACTTC; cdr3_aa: CASSASPGPPSYEQYF
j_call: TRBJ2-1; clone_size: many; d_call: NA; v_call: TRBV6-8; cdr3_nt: TGTGCTTATCGGGATAAAGGGCCCTACAATGAGCAGTTCTTC; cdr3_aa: CAYRDKGPYNEQFF
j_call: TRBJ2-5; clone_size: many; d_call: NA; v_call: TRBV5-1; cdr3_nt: TGCGCCAGCAGCGACGGACAGCCCGGGGAGACCCAGTACTTC; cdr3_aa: CASSDGQPGETQYF
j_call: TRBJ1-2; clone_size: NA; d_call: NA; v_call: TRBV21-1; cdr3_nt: TGTGCCAGCAGCAAAGAGGGTCGAGACAGGGGGCGCGGCGGATCTAACTATGGCTACACCTTC; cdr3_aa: CASSKEGRDRGRGGSNYGYTF
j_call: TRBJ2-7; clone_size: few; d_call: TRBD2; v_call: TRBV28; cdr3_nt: TGTGCCAGCTTAGCACACCCGGGGGGGGAGCAGTACTTC; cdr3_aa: CASLAHPGGEQYF
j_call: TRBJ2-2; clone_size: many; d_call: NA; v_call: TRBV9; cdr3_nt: TGTGCCAGCAGCGTCGGACAGTCGAACACCGGGGAGCTGTTTTTT; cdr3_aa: CASSVGQSNTGELFF